A selection of T cell receptor beta chains follows, all from one sample in a study of early stage breast cancer tumors. Sequencing used immunoSEQ multiplex PCR; TCRdb keeps in-frame clones, though not all of them. The table includes tens of thousands of clones, 60% to 85% detected once. Material: blood. The receptors here all came from a person aged 30-39 years with breast cancer. The CDR3 runs from the conserved cysteine through the conserved F or W. A D gene is named only where the DNA matches it firmly. Some rows have no size entry. The others give once, few or many, or a class for an expanded clone.

j_call v_call cdr3_length d_call clone_size cdr3_aa cdr3_nt
TRBJ1-1 TRBV6-5 14 TRBD1 NA CASSTGTATTQAFF TGTGCCAGCAGCACCGGGACAGCGACAACTCAAGCTTTCTTT
TRBJ2-1 TRBV30 15 TRBD2 NA CAWSVGLGVRGEQFF TGTGCCTGGAGTGTTGGACTAGGAGTTCGTGGAGAGCAGTTCTTC
TRBJ2-7 TRBV28 18 TRBD2 once CASSLSPISGTLSYEQYF TGTGCCAGCAGTTTAAGTCCCATTAGCGGGACCCTCTCCTACGAGCAGTACTTC
TRBJ1-5 TRBV10-3 16 NA NA CAISESGAPSDQPQHF TGTGCCATCAGTGAGAGTGGCGCTCCTTCTGACCAGCCCCAGCATTTT
TRBJ2-7 TRBV15 12 NA NA CATSSSGYEQYF TGTGCCACCAGCAGTTCCGGCTACGAGCAGTACTTC
TRBJ1-1 TRBV29-1 13 NA once CSVEFRGNTEAFF TGCAGCGTTGAATTTCGGGGGAACACTGAAGCTTTCTTT
TRBJ2-7 TRBV4-2 17 TRBD2 NA CASRQMGLAGGAYEQYF TGTGCCAGCAGACAAATGGGACTAGCGGGAGGTGCCTACGAGCAGTACTTC
TRBJ1-1 TRBV7-9 11 NA few CASSFDSEAFF TGTGCCAGCAGCTTCGACAGTGAAGCTTTCTTT
TRBJ1-5 TRBV10-3 14 NA NA CAISESRGTQPQHF TGTGCCATCAGTGAGTCGAGGGGTACTCAGCCCCAGCATTTT
TRBJ1-1 TRBV7-2 14 TRBD1 NA CASSLHQGAAEAFF TGTGCCAGCAGCTTGCACCAGGGGGCCGCTGAAGCTTTCTTT
TRBJ2-7 TRBV30 14 NA NA CAWSVAVGSYEQYF TGTGCCTGGAGTGTAGCGGTAGGCTCCTACGAGCAGTACTTC
TRBJ2-2 TRBV11-1 15 NA NA CASSPAEGRTGELFF TGTGCCAGCAGCCCCGCGGAGGGTCGGACCGGGGAGCTGTTTTTT
TRBJ1-6 TRBV11-3 17 NA many CASSLPRGSPNNSPLHF TGTGCCAGCAGCTTACCTCGGGGATCGCCTAATAATTCACCCCTCCACTTT
TRBJ1-2 TRBV6-1 13 TRBD1 NA CASSLTGGNGYTF TGTGCCAGCAGCTTGACAGGGGGCAATGGCTACACCTTC
TRBJ2-7 TRBV7-8 16 TRBD2 NA CASSLVGSGSIYEQYF TGTGCCAGCAGCTTAGTGGGTAGCGGGAGTATTTACGAGCAGTACTTC
TRBJ1-3 TRBV30 16 TRBD1 NA CAWRRQGQNSGNTIYF TGTGCCTGGAGAAGACAGGGCCAGAACTCTGGAAACACCATATATTTT
TRBJ2-1 TRBV19 13 TRBD2 few CAAAGTRGNEQFF TGTGCCGCCGCCGGGACTAGAGGCAATGAGCAGTTCTTC
TRBJ2-6 TRBV28 11 NA NA CASSFKEVLTF TGTGCCAGCAGTTTTAAGGAGGTCCTGACTTTC
TRBJ2-7 TRBV18 14 NA NA CASSPPGTFYEQYF TGTGCCAGCTCACCACCAGGGACCTTCTACGAGCAGTACTTC
TRBJ2-7 TRBV6-4 15 TRBD2 NA CASSESAGGPYEQYF TGTGCCAGCAGTGAGTCTGCGGGAGGGCCCTACGAGCAGTACTTC
TRBJ1-1 TRBV5-4 16 NA NA CASNSKGGKLNTEAFF TGTGCCAGCAACTCCAAGGGGGGAAAATTGAACACTGAAGCTTTCTTT
TRBJ2-1 TRBV27 17 TRBD2 once CASSLSSFSGEGDEQFF TGTGCCAGCAGTTTATCGTCCTTCTCGGGGGAGGGCGATGAGCAGTTCTTC
TRBJ2-1 TRBV6-1 15 NA NA CASRVGLVSYNEQFF TGTGCCAGCAGAGTCGGACTCGTTTCCTACAATGAGCAGTTCTTC
TRBJ2-5 TRBV7-9 13 NA NA CASSFRGEETQYF TGTGCCAGCAGCTTTAGGGGGGAGGAGACCCAGTACTTC
TRBJ2-1 TRBV7-9 17 TRBD2 NA CASSRRLAGGPYNEQFF TGTGCCAGCAGCCGACGACTAGCGGGAGGGCCCTACAATGAGCAGTTCTTC
TRBJ2-7 TRBV27 13 NA NA CARRDGSVNEQYF TGTGCCAGACGTGACGGGAGTGTGAACGAGCAGTACTTC
TRBJ2-2 TRBV7-9 16 TRBD1 NA CASSYPRTGNTGELFF TGTGCCAGCAGCTATCCAAGGACAGGGAACACCGGGGAGCTGTTTTTT
TRBJ2-7 TRBV2 11 NA NA CASRWGHEQYF TGTGCCAGTCGCTGGGGGCACGAGCAGTACTTC
TRBJ2-2 TRBV18 17 NA NA CASSPSERGTNTGELFF TGTGCCAGCTCACCATCGGAGCGAGGAACGAACACCGGGGAGCTGTTTTTT
TRBJ1-2 TRBV12-5 16 NA NA CASASFRGGSNYGYTF TGTGCTAGTGCTTCCTTCAGGGGTGGGAGTAACTATGGCTACACCTTC
TRBJ2-5 TRBV19 13 TRBD2 once CASSSLARETQYF TGTGCCAGTAGTTCACTAGCGCGTGAGACCCAGTACTTC
TRBJ2-7 TRBV6-5 14 NA NA CASSDSLAPYEQYF TGTGCCAGCAGCGACAGCCTAGCTCCCTACGAGCAGTACTTC
TRBJ1-2 TRBV19 15 TRBD1 NA CASSIWRDRVYGYTF TGTGCCAGTAGTATTTGGCGGGACAGGGTCTATGGCTACACCTTC
TRBJ2-7 TRBV6-6 14 NA NA CASSFEGSSYEQYF TGTGCCAGCAGTTTCGAGGGCAGCTCCTACGAGCAGTACTTC
TRBJ2-2 TRBV18 16 NA NA CASSPMEGSGTGELFF TGTGCCAGCTCACCAATGGAGGGGTCGGGCACCGGGGAGCTGTTTTTT
TRBJ1-2 TRBV28 14 NA NA CASSPGSRLGGYTF TGTGCCAGCAGCCCCGGTAGCCGCTTGGGTGGCTACACCTTC
TRBJ2-1 TRBV7-3 13 NA NA CASSPSAHNEQFF TGTGCCAGCAGCCCCTCAGCCCACAATGAGCAGTTCTTC
TRBJ2-5 TRBV6-4 16 NA NA CASSPKGGSAQETQYF TGTGCCAGCAGCCCCAAAGGGGGTAGCGCCCAAGAGACCCAGTACTTC
TRBJ2-3 TRBV10-2 14 TRBD2 NA CASSLGLASDTQYF TGCGCCAGCAGTCTAGGACTAGCCTCAGATACGCAGTATTTT
TRBJ1-1 TRBV30 13 NA NA CAWSVLGSTEAFF TGTGCCTGGAGTGTCCTGGGAAGCACTGAAGCTTTCTTT